This passage covers 7 T cell receptor beta chains from one sample sequenced in a study of regulatory T cells in long-lasting Graves disease. Both iRepertoire HTBI primers and Arm-PCR of CDR3 regions were used to build the TCR beta libraries. From the multiplex PCR reads, TCRdb called clonotypes with MiXCR, one entry per CDR3 protein. Of around 400,000 distinct CDR3 sequences detected, about 10% appear once; the ten largest clones hold about 20%. Time point reported: newly diagnosed GD, antithyroid drugs for less than 3 months. RNA extracted from PBMCs served as the sequencing template. These data were also filed under a second study, of T cells in Graves' hyperthyroidism and ophthalmopathy.

This specimen was peripheral blood mononuclear cells (PBMCs), taken at new diagnosis, from a patient treated with antithyroid drugs. The receptors stem from a woman younger than 30 with Graves disease.

In this sample, this clonotype turned up many times. CDR3 DNA: TGTGCCAGCAGCGCCGGGACAAGAACTGAAGCTTTCTTT. It encodes CASSAGTRTEAFF. This rearrangement joins TRBV11-2 to TRBJ1-1; D perhaps matches TRBD1 (6 bases). The germline V gene encodes CDR1 SGHAT and CDR2 FQNNGV. Trimming removed 5 bases at V and 5 bases at J, with 12 bases between. The CDR3 has 13 amino acids.

This clonotype was counted many times. J is TRBJ2-1 and V is TRBV6-1, with D possibly being TRBD1 (5 bases). The V and J ends lost 8 bases and 4 bases respectively, with 18 bases between them. In germline, CDR1 is MNHNS, CDR2 SASEGT. The CDR3 covers 15 residues. CDR3 sequence reads: CASAARTHFYNEQFF. DNA of the CDR3: TGTGCCAGCGCGGCCAGGACACATTTTTACAATGAGCAGTTCTTC.

This clonotype was seen at least ten times. CDR3 sequence (DNA): TGTGCCAGCAGGTCTCAGGGGGCATGGGAGACCCAGTACTTC. It translates to CASRSQGAWETQYF. The gene calls are TRBV7-9 and TRBJ2-5, with 8 bases identical to TRBD1. Trimming took 6 bases from V and 5 from J; bases not matched to a gene: 8. The CDR3 totals 14 residues. Per germline, CDR1 SEHNR and CDR2 FQNEAQ (reference sequence).

This rearrangement joins TRBV10-3 to TRBJ2-1, with D hard to call. CDR1 and CDR2 (germline): ENHRY, SYGVKD. CDR3 length: 15 residues. V shed 3 bases and J shed 4 bases, with 13 bases lying between them. The CDR3 protein is CAISDLIATYNEQFF. For the CDR3, the DNA is TGTGCCATCAGTGATCTAATCGCGACATACAATGAGCAGTTCTTC.

In this sample, this clonotype turned up once. The V and J genes are TRBV7-3 and TRBJ2-3; tentative D call: TRBD2 (6 bases). CDR3 length equals 15 residues. Germline V gene data show CDR1 as SGHTA and CDR2 as FQGTGA. Trimming stripped 4 bases from V and 5 bases from J, with 16 bases between. CDR3 in amino acids: CASSSQAGLIDTQYF. CDR3 DNA sequence: TGTGCCAGCAGCTCGCAAGCGGGCTTAATAGATACGCAGTATTTT.

At least ten counts were recorded for this clonotype. The V and J genes are TRBV5-1 and TRBJ2-5; 7 bases agree with TRBD2. The CDR3 covers 18 residues. J was trimmed by 0 bases and V by 0 bases; bases with no gene match: 11. Per the germline V gene, CDR1 is SGHRS and CDR2 is YFSETQ. CDR3 sequence: CASSLAKLFGGNQETQYF. The CDR3 DNA sequence: TGCGCCAGCAGCTTGGCCAAACTTTTCGGGGGGAACCAAGAGACCCAGTACTTC.

This clonotype was seen many times. In DNA form, the CDR3 reads TGTGCCAGCAGTTCATCGAGACTCGTCTCCTATAATTCACCCCTCCACTTT. It is translated as CASSSSRLVSYNSPLHF. V and J are TRBV27 and TRBJ1-6; D unclear. Germline V gives CDR1 MNHEY, CDR2 SMNVEV (reference sequence). Between the trimmed V and J ends, which lost 4 bases and 0 bases, there was a span of 13 bases. The CDR3 is made up of 17 amino acids.